These 8 T cell receptor beta chains were sequenced from one sample in a study of blood T cell repertoires in COVID-19. Sequencing was performed with immunoSEQ multiplex PCR; in TCRdb, only in-frame clones are kept and a portion is missing. The table records 70,000 to 100,000 clones, about nine tenths of them present only once. Specimen: peripheral blood. The receptors shown here come from a human donor in a cohort sampled during active COVID-19.

This chain links TRBV29-1 with TRBJ2-7; 11 bases line up with TRBD2. CDR3 size: 12 residues. Germline V lookup: CDR1 SQVTM, CDR2 ANQGSEA. The junction had 6 bases not matched to a gene; V was cut back by 6 bases and J by 8 bases. The CDR3 sequence: CSVVRLAGQQYF. The DNA for the CDR3 is TGCAGCGTCGTTAGACTAGCGGGGCAGCAGTACTTC.

The chain carries TRBV18 and TRBJ2-5, with 13 bases matching TRBD2. The CDR3 is 16 amino acids. V lost 3 bases to trimming and J lost 3 bases; unmatched junction nucleotides: 4. Looked up from germline, CDR1 is KGHSH and CDR2 is LQKENI. CDR3 bases: TGTGCCAGCTCACCCGGACTAGCGGGAGCAGAAGAGACCCAGTACTTC. It yields the protein CASSPGLAGAEETQYF.

The rearrangement uses TRBV6-5 and TRBJ1-4, with TRBD1 identical over 9 bases. CDR1 and CDR2 (germline): MNHEY, SVGAGI. V lost 6 bases, J lost 6 bases, and 8 bases stayed unmatched. This CDR3 is built from 15 residues. The CDR3 protein is CASRGQTGGDEKLFF. The CDR3 nucleotides read TGTGCCAGCAGGGGGCAGACAGGGGGAGATGAAAAACTGTTTTTT.

The J gene is TRBJ2-3, the V gene TRBV2; a possible D gene is TRBD2 (5 bases). Trimming took 5 bases from V and 4 from J, leaving 10 bases between them. The CDR3 runs 13 residues. The germline V gene has CDR1 SNHLY and CDR2 FYNNEI. Written as DNA, the CDR3 is TGTGCCAGCAGTCCCCTTAGCGCAGATACGCAGTATTTT. It is translated as CASSPLSADTQYF. Full variable domain (rest looked up from reference TRBV2 and TRBJ2-3): EPEVTQTPSHQVTQMGQEVILRCVPISNHLYFYWYRQILGQKVEFLVSFYNNEISEKSEIFDDQFSVERPDGSNFTLKIRSTKLEDSAMYFCASSPLSADTQYFGPGTRLTVL.

The chain links TRBV6-2 or TRBV6-3 to TRBJ2-4, with 10 bases lining up with TRBD2. The CDR3 extends over 14 amino acids. Germline CDR1 reads MNHEY; CDR2 reads SVGEGT. V was clipped by 5 bases and J by 9 bases; unmatched bases: 7. CDR3 residues: CASSQAGGQGIQYF. The CDR3 DNA is TGTGCCAGCAGTCAAGCGGGGGGGCAGGGCATTCAGTACTTC.

This sequence joins TRBV30 and TRBJ2-5; D not resolved. The CDR3 spans 11 residues. Trimming took off 5 bases at V and 1 base at J, with 5 bases between the two ends. Germline CDR1 and CDR2: GTSNPN and SVGIG (reference sequence). The CDR3 region has the DNA TGTGCCTGGGACTCCCAAGAGACCCAGTACTTC. This sequence encodes CAWDSQETQYF.

This clone was picked up a small number of times. The chain carries TRBV9 and TRBJ2-5, with D tentatively TRBD1 (5 bases). V was pared by 4 bases and J by 1 base, with 11 bases between. The CDR3 is made up of 14 amino acids. Germline V gene data show CDR1 as SGDLS and CDR2 as YYNGEE. The CDR3 DNA reads TGTGCCAGCAGCCCCGGACATTCCCAAGAGACCCAGTACTTC. Translated: CASSPGHSQETQYF.

This clone was seen a handful of times. The CDR3 region is CASSATGYGYTF. The CDR3 DNA is TGTGCCAGCAGCGCGACGGGATATGGCTACACCTTC. The chain links TRBV7-2 to TRBJ1-2, with unresolved D. V gave up 5 bases and J gave up 5 bases, with 9 bases separating them. Germline V gene data show CDR1 as SGHTA and CDR2 as FQGNSA. The CDR3 length is 12 residues.